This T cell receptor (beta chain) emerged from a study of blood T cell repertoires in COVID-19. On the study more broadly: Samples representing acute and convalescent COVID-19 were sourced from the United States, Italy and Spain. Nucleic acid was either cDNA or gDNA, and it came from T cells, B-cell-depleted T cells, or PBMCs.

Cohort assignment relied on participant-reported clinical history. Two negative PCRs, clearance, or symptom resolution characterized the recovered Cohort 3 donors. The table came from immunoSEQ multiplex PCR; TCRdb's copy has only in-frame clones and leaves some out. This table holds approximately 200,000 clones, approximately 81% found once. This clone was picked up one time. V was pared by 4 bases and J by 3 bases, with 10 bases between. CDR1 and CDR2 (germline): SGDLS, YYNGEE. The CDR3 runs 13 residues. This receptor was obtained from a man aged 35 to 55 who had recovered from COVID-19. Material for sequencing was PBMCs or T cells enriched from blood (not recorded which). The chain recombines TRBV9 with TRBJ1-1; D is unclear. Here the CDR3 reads CASSPPIDTEAFF. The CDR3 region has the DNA TGTGCCAGCAGCCCCCCGATAGACACTGAAGCTTTCTTT.